This T cell receptor beta chain was sequenced in a study of CD8 T cells in Susac syndrome. Trimming cost V 6 bases and J 4 bases, with 22 bases left between them. This CDR3 contains 17 residues. Germline V gives CDR1 MNHNS, CDR2 SASEGT. TCR beta from blood CD8+ and CD4+ T cells was sequenced. Healthy donors constituted the controls, which were matched for age and sex. Purification of the CD8+ and CD4+ T cells relied on negative isolation, and TEMRA cells underwent FACS enrichment. Random hexamers were used to reverse transcribe roughly 0.5 to 1 ug of RNA. Multiplex immunoSEQ PCR targeted 54 Vbeta and 13 Jbeta TCR beta segments. TCRdb re-called the immunoSEQ multiplex PCR reads with MiXCR, one entry per CDR3 protein. The sample lists approximately 170,000 distinct CDR3 sequences, 92% seen once, with around 0.075% in the top ten.

V gene TRBV6-1 combines with J gene TRBJ1-5, with a tentative D call TRBD1 (5 bases). The clonotype originates from a human donor in good health. The specimen was CD4+ T cells from PBMCs. As DNA, the CDR3 is TGTGCCAGCAGACCCCGCCGGGGGGGGACCCAGAATCAGCCCCAGCATTTT. Its protein is CASRPRRGGTQNQPQHF.